Listed below are T cell receptor beta chains from one sample, sequenced in a study of shared clonotypes between healthy human individuals. Profiled with immunoSEQ multiplex PCR; TCRdb holds only in-frame clones, not every one. In the table there are about 530,000 clones, 96% of which are singletons. Source material: naive CD4+ T cells sorted from blood. These receptors were obtained from a woman in her 30s in good health. CDR3s include the opening cysteine and the closing phenylalanine or tryptophan. A D gene is named only where the DNA matches it firmly. Clone size is given for some rows only: seen once, a few or many times, or a class if the clone is expanded.

d_call	j_call	v_call	clone_size	cdr3_nt	cdr3_aa
TRBD2	TRBJ2-1	TRBV5-4	NA	TGTGCCAGCAGCTTGTACCTAGCGGGAGTGGGTGAGCAGTTCTTC	CASSLYLAGVGEQFF
TRBD2	TRBJ2-2	TRBV2	NA	TGTGCCAGCAGTGTTGTTCCAGCGGGAGTCACCGGGGAGCTGTTTTTT	CASSVVPAGVTGELFF
NA	TRBJ2-3	TRBV19	NA	TGTGCCAGTAGTATAGGGGCGGATCTTAGCACAGATACGCAGTATTTT	CASSIGADLSTDTQYF
NA	TRBJ1-2	TRBV7-2	NA	TGTGCCAGCAGCCCCGACACCGGGAACTATGGCTACACCTTC	CASSPDTGNYGYTF
TRBD2	TRBJ2-5	TRBV19	NA	TGTGCCAGTAGCCTGGGGGGGAGTCAACAGACCCAGTACTTC	CASSLGGSQQTQYF
NA	TRBJ2-7	TRBV5-1	NA	TGCGCCAGCAGCTCGGAAATTGGGACCCCCGGGGCCTACGAGCAGTACTTC	CASSSEIGTPGAYEQYF
NA	TRBJ2-1	TRBV5-4	NA	TGTGCCAGCAGCTTGATGGCGCGGAAGGCCGACAATGAGCAGTTCTTC	CASSLMARKADNEQFF
NA	TRBJ1-1	TRBV29-1	once	TGCAGCGTTGAAGATCTTATGCCCGGCCAAGCCGGCTATGGAGCTTTCTTT	CSVEDLMPGQAGYGAFF
TRBD2	TRBJ2-3	TRBV19	NA	TGTGCCAGTAGTATAGGCCTAGCGGGAGGCGGGTTCGCTAGCACAGATACGCAGTATTTT	CASSIGLAGGGFASTDTQYF
NA	TRBJ1-3	TRBV7-2	NA	TGTGCCAGCAGCTTAGAACAGGGTCTCTCTGGAAACACCATATATTTT	CASSLEQGLSGNTIYF
NA	TRBJ2-7	TRBV28	NA	TGTGCCAGCAGTGTTAACAGGGATCCCCACGAGCAGTACTTC	CASSVNRDPHEQYF
TRBD2	TRBJ2-3	TRBV11-3	NA	TGTGCCAGCAGCTTAGGGACTAGCGGCACAGATACGCAGTATTTT	CASSLGTSGTDTQYF
NA	TRBJ1-1	TRBV7-3	NA	TGTGCCAGCAGCCAGCAGGGCGCTACTGAAGCTTTCTTT	CASSQQGATEAFF
NA	TRBJ2-2	TRBV28	NA	NA	CASSSSDSLPMWSSGELFF
TRBD2	TRBJ2-1	TRBV11-2	NA	TGTGCCAGCAGCCAGACTAGCGGAGCATCCTACAATGAGCAGTTCTTC	CASSQTSGASYNEQFF
TRBD1	TRBJ2-7	TRBV11-2	NA	TGTGCCAGCAGCCCCGACAGGGAGATACTCTACGAGCAGTACTTC	CASSPDREILYEQYF
NA	TRBJ2-5	TRBV5-1	NA	TGCGCCAGCAGCTTGGAAGGGGCGGGTGAGACCCAGTACTTC	CASSLEGAGETQYF
TRBD2	TRBJ2-7	TRBV13	NA	TGTGCCAGCAGCTCTAGCGGGCCCTCCTACGAGCAGTACTTC	CASSSSGPSYEQYF
TRBD1	TRBJ2-7	TRBV4-1	NA	TGCGCCAGCAGCCCCCCTTACGGACAGGGGGCTTTGCCCTACGAGCAGTACTTC	CASSPPYGQGALPYEQYF
NA	TRBJ2-7	TRBV4-1	NA	TGCGCCAGCAGCCACATATCGACCCGGGGATCTCGCGAGCAGTACTTC	CASSHISTRGSREQYF
NA	TRBJ2-1	TRBV18	NA	TGTGCCAGCTCACCACAGGGGAGCTCCTACAATGAGCAGTTCTTC	CASSPQGSSYNEQFF
NA	TRBJ2-4	TRBV5-4	NA	TGTGCCAGCAGCTTGGGAGGGAATCTAGCCAAAAACATTCAGTACTTC	CASSLGGNLAKNIQYF
TRBD1	TRBJ1-5	TRBV6-5	NA	TGTGCCAGCAGTCGGACAGGGCCGAATCAGCCCCAGCATTTT	CASSRTGPNQPQHF
TRBD2	TRBJ2-1	TRBV9	NA	TGTGCCAGCAGCGTAGGCACTAGCGGGATGGGAAATGAGCAGTTCTTC	CASSVGTSGMGNEQFF
TRBD2	TRBJ2-5	TRBV19	once	TGTGCCAGTAGCCAAACGGGGGGGCGCGGGGAGACCCAGTACTTC	CASSQTGGRGETQYF
NA	TRBJ1-1	TRBV6-5	NA	TGTGCCAGCAGTTACGAGGGAAACACTGAAGCTTTCTTT	CASSYEGNTEAFF
TRBD2	TRBJ2-5	TRBV27	NA	TGTGCCAGCAGTTCGACTAGCGGGGAAGAGACCCAGTACTTC	CASSSTSGEETQYF
NA	TRBJ2-5	TRBV7-2	NA	TGTGCCAGCAGCTTTGCACGTTCCGAGACCCAGTACTTC	CASSFARSETQYF
NA	TRBJ1-3	TRBV15	NA	TGTGCCACCAGCACAGGTTTTACTGGAAACACCATATATTTT	CATSTGFTGNTIYF
NA	TRBJ1-5	TRBV18	NA	TGTGCCAGCTCACCAGCCGGTTACCAGCCCCAGCATTTT	CASSPAGYQPQHF
NA	TRBJ2-5	TRBV2	NA	TGTGCCAGCAGTGTACCCGTTGAACGAGGGCAAGAGACCCAGTACTTC	CASSVPVERGQETQYF
TRBD2	TRBJ2-7	TRBV28	NA	TGTGCCAGCAGTTTGTCTGCGGGAGACGAGCAGTACTTC	CASSLSAGDEQYF
TRBD1	TRBJ2-3	TRBV5-1	NA	TGCGCCAGCAGCTGGGGACAGGCGGAAGATACGCAGTATTTT	CASSWGQAEDTQYF
NA	TRBJ2-4	TRBV30	NA	TGTGCCTGGAGTCTCCCGGGGGCCAAAAACATTCAGTACTTC	CAWSLPGAKNIQYF
NA	TRBJ1-2	TRBV6-6	NA	TGTGCCAGCAGAAGACCGGGCCCTCAGTATGGCTACACCTTC	CASRRPGPQYGYTF
TRBD1	TRBJ2-2	TRBV11-3	NA	TGTGCCAGCAGCTTGACCGGGACAGGGGTTAAGAACACCGGGGAGCTGTTTTTT	CASSLTGTGVKNTGELFF
TRBD2	TRBJ2-2	TRBV9	NA	TGTGCCAGCAGCGTAGTTAGCGGGATAGTTGCCGGGGAGCTGTTTTTT	CASSVVSGIVAGELFF
NA	TRBJ2-5	TRBV18	NA	TGTGCCAGCTCACCAGCCCGGGAGTTCAGGACCCAGTACTTC	CASSPAREFRTQYF
TRBD2	TRBJ2-1	TRBV7-3	NA	TGTGCCAGCAGCTTCCAGCGGGAGGGCAATGAGCAGTTCTTC	CASSFQREGNEQFF